These T cell receptor beta chains were read from a single sample in a study of PD-L1 blockade in urothelial cancer. Clones were sequenced by immunoSEQ multiplex PCR, and TCRdb holds only the in-frame ones, with some missing. This table has around 100,000 clones, about nine tenths appearing once. The sequencing used PBMCs, collected around atezolizumab (anti-PD-L1) treatment. These receptors came from a man aged 60 to 69 with urothelial cancer. Each CDR3 is given with its conserved first and last residue. The D gene is left open where the match is weak. The listing skips clone size in some rows; elsewhere it reads once, few, many or a size class.

abundance	d_gene	v_gene	j_gene	len	CDR3nt	CDR3aa
.	TRBD2	TRBV6-6	TRBJ2-1	15	TGTGCCAGCAGTTACCGGGGGACTAGCCTCGATGAGCAGTTCTTC	CASSYRGTSLDEQFF
.	.	TRBV5-1	TRBJ1-2	14	TGCGCCAGCAGCTTGGAAGCCGACTTTTATGGCTACACCTTC	CASSLEADFYGYTF
.	TRBD1	TRBV27	TRBJ1-3	14	TGTGCCAGCAGGAAACAGGGGGCTGGAAACACCATATATTTT	CASRKQGAGNTIYF
.	.	TRBV27	TRBJ1-5	12	TGTGCCAGCAGTGACCGGGGTCAGCCCCAGCATTTT	CASSDRGQPQHF
.	.	TRBV7-6	TRBJ2-3	16	TGTGCCAGCAGCTTAGCCCCGGGACTGAGCACAGATACGCAGTATTTT	CASSLAPGLSTDTQYF
.	TRBD2	TRBV30	TRBJ2-1	15	TGTGCCTGGAGTGTAGGGCTAGCGGGGTCCAATGAGCAGTTCTTC	CAWSVGLAGSNEQFF
once	.	TRBV9	TRBJ1-2	13	TGTGCCAGCAGCGTGGGGGGGAGTTATGGCTACACCTTC	CASSVGGSYGYTF
.	.	TRBV15	TRBJ2-2	13	TGTGCCACCAGCAGAGGGGGCCCCGGGGAGCTGTTTTTT	CATSRGGPGELFF
few	.	TRBV5-1	TRBJ2-7	16	TGCGCCAGCAGCTTGGCCGACGTGGGGCCTGGGAAAGAGCAGTACTTC	CASSLADVGPGKEQYF
.	.	TRBV28	TRBJ2-6	17	TGTGCCAGCAGTTTTGGAGCAGCGGCGGTAGGGGCCAACGTCCTGACTTTC	CASSFGAAAVGANVLTF
.	.	TRBV2	TRBJ2-5	12	TGTGCCAGCAGCGCTAGACAAGAGACCCAGTACTTC	CASSARQETQYF
.	.	TRBV28	TRBJ2-2	17	TGTGCCAGCACCCCACCCTCCGGGACACCTAACACCGGGGAGCTGTTTTTT	CASTPPSGTPNTGELFF
.	TRBD1	TRBV28	TRBJ1-4	16	TGTGCCAGCAGACCCGGACAGGGGGCGACTAGTGAAAAACTGTTTTTT	CASRPGQGATSEKLFF
.	.	TRBV9	TRBJ1-6	16	TGTGCCAGCAGCCCATCTTCTGGGTTAGAGAGGTCACCCCTCCACTTT	CASSPSSGLERSPLHF
.	TRBD1	TRBV29-1	TRBJ2-3	14	TGCAGCGTGAGACAGGGGTCAAACACAGATACGCAGTATTTT	CSVRQGSNTDTQYF
.	TRBD1	TRBV9	TRBJ2-7	14	TGTGCCAGCAGCCCATGGGACAGGGCCTACGAGCAGTACTTC	CASSPWDRAYEQYF
once	.	TRBV6-6	TRBJ2-4	15	TGTGCCAGTGGAGGGAGGTCCCTAGCCAAAAACATTCAGTACTTC	CASGGRSLAKNIQYF
.	TRBD2	TRBV6-5	TRBJ2-5	14	TGTGCCAGCAGTTACTTGGGACTAGCGGAGACCCAGTACTTC	CASSYLGLAETQYF
.	.	TRBV5-1	TRBJ2-3	14	TGCGCCAGCAGCCTTGACACGGGCACAGATACGCAGTATTTT	CASSLDTGTDTQYF
.	.	TRBV2	TRBJ2-3	14	TGTGCCAGCACCCGGGGCGGGGTAGGATATACGCAGTATTTT	CASTRGGVGYTQYF
.	.	TRBV11-2	TRBJ2-7	13	TGTGCCAGCAGCTCTTTAGGTGGCGGCGAGCAGTACTTC	CASSSLGGGEQYF
.	.	TRBV7-8	TRBJ1-2	12	TGTGCCAGCAGCTTAGGGTCCGGTGGCTACACCTTC	CASSLGSGGYTF
once	TRBD1	TRBV6-5	TRBJ1-1	14	TGTGCCAGCCGGGTGGGACAGCCCCGCACTGAAGCTTTCTTT	CASRVGQPRTEAFF
.	TRBD2	TRBV5-4	TRBJ2-3	16	TGTGCCAGCAGCCTAACTGTAGCGGGAGACGCAGATACGCAGTATTTT	CASSLTVAGDADTQYF
.	TRBD2	TRBV9	TRBJ2-3	14	TGTGCCAGCAGCGTAGAACTAGCGAAAGATACGCAGTATTTT	CASSVELAKDTQYF
.	TRBD2	TRBV20-1	TRBJ2-1	11	TGCAGTGCTGGGGGGGGAAATGAGCAGTTCTTC	CSAGGGNEQFF
.	TRBD1	TRBV4-1	TRBJ1-5	15	TGCGCCAGCAGCCAAGAAGGGGGCGTCAATCAGCCCCAGCATTTT	CASSQEGGVNQPQHF
.	.	TRBV5-1	TRBJ2-7	12	TGCGCCAGCAGTTCGGGGGACTACGAGCAGTACTTC	CASSSGDYEQYF
.	.	TRBV7-9	TRBJ1-2	15	TGTGCCAGCAGCTTAGATTCAGCGGGGCAGAATGGCTACACCTTC	CASSLDSAGQNGYTF
.	.	TRBV2	TRBJ1-4	14	TGTGCCAGCAGTAAGACAGGCCACTATGGTGTACTGTTTTTT	CASSKTGHYGVLFF
.	TRBD1	TRBV5-6	TRBJ2-1	19	TGTGCCAGCAGCCCCGGGACAGGGGGCCCCGGGGGGCTTTACAATGAGCAGTTCTTC	CASSPGTGGPGGLYNEQFF
.	TRBD1	TRBV5-1	TRBJ2-7	14	TGCGCCAGCAGCCAGGGGACAGTCTCCTACGAGCAGTACTTC	CASSQGTVSYEQYF
.	TRBD2	TRBV2	TRBJ2-2	15	TGTGCCAGCAGTGTTTTAGCGGGAGTTACCGGGGAGCTGTTTTTT	CASSVLAGVTGELFF
.	TRBD1	TRBV7-2	TRBJ1-6	17	TGTGCCAGCAGCTTAGAATCCGTTGGGACAGGGGGTTCACCCCTCCACTTT	CASSLESVGTGGSPLHF
.	TRBD1	TRBV9	TRBJ1-1	15	TGTGCCGGCAGCCCCACAGGGGGTAGCAACACTGAAGCTTTCTTT	CAGSPTGGSNTEAFF
.	.	TRBV16	TRBJ1-2	13	TGTGCCAGCAGCCAAGGAGCGCAGGGTGGCTACACCTTC	CASSQGAQGGYTF
.	TRBD2	TRBV6-5	TRBJ2-7	14	TGTGCCAGCAGTTTAGCGGGAGAACAGGGCGAGCAGTACTTC	CASSLAGEQGEQYF
.	TRBD1	TRBV10-2	TRBJ2-7	14	TGCGCCAGCAGTGAATGGGACAGAGCCTACGAGCAGTACTTC	CASSEWDRAYEQYF
.	TRBD1	TRBV28	TRBJ1-5	13	TGTGCCAGCAGTAACAGGGGGAATCAGCCCCAGCATTTT	CASSNRGNQPQHF
.	.	TRBV5-1	TRBJ2-1	15	TGCGCCAGCAGCTTGGGTCAGGGGTCAGGCAATGAGCAGTTCTTC	CASSLGQGSGNEQFF
.	TRBD1	TRBV19	TRBJ2-5	15	TGTGCCAGTAGTATAATGGGACAGAACCAAGAGACCCAGTACTTC	CASSIMGQNQETQYF
few	TRBD2	TRBV10-3	TRBJ2-1	15	TGTGCCATCAGTGAGAGGACTAGCGGTTTCTATGAGCAGTTCTTC	CAISERTSGFYEQFF
.	.	TRBV6-5	TRBJ1-2	14	TGTGCCAGCAGTTACTCTCACAGGGACTATGGCTACACCTTC	CASSYSHRDYGYTF
.	TRBD1	TRBV7-9	TRBJ1-1	15	TGTGCCAGCAGCTATGACAGGGGGCCTGGCACTGAAGCTTTCTTT	CASSYDRGPGTEAFF
.	TRBD1	TRBV7-2	TRBJ2-7	13	TGTGCCAGTAAACAGGGGGCGCTCCTCGAGCAGTACTTC	CASKQGALLEQYF
.	.	TRBV21-1	TRBJ1-1	15	TGTGCCAGCAGCAAACAGGACTTCCTGAACACTGAAGCTTTCTTT	CASSKQDFLNTEAFF